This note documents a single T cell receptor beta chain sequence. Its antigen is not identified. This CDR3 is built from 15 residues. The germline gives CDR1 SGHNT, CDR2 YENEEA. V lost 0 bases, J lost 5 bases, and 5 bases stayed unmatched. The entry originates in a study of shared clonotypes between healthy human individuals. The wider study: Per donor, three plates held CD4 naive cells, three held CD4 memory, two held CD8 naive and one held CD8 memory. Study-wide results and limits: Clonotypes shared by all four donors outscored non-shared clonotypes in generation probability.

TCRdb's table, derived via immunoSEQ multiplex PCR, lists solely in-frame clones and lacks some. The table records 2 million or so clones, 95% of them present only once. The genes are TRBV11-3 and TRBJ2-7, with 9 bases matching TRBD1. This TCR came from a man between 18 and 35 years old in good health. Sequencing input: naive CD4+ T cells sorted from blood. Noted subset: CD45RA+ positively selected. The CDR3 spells CASSLDGRTGDEQYF. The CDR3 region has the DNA TGTGCCAGCAGCTTAGATGGGCGGACAGGGGACGAGCAGTACTTC.